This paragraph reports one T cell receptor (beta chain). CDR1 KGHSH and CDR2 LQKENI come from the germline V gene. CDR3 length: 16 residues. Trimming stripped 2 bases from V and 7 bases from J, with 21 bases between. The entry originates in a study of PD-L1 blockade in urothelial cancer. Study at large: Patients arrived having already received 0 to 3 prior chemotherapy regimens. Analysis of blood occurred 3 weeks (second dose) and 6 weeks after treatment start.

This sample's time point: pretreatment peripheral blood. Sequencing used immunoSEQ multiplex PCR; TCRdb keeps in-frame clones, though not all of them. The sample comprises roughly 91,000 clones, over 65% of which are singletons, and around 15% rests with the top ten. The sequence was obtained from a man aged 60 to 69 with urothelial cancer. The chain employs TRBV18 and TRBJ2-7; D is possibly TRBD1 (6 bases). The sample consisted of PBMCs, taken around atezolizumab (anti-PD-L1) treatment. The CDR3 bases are TGTGCCAGCTCACCAGTCGGGCGTCAAGGGACAATAGAGCAGTACTTC. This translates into CASSPVGRQGTIEQYF.